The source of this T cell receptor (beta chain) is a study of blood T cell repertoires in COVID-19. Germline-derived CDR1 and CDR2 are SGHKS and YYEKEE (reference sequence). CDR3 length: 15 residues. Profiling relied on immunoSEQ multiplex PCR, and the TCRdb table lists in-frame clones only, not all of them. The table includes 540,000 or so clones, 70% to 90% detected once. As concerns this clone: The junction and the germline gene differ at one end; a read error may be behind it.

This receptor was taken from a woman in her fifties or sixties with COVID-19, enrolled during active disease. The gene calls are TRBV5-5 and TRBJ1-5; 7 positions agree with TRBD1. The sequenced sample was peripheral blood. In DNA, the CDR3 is TGTGCCAGCGGCTTCGGGGTCAGGGGGGATCAGCCCCAGCATTTT. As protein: CASGFGVRGDQPQHF.